A single sample gave rise to the 10 T cell receptor beta chains below, sequenced in a study of blood T cell repertoires in COVID-19. TCRdb's table, derived via immunoSEQ multiplex PCR, lists solely in-frame clones and lacks some. The data contain over 100,000 clones, 70% to 90% of them singletons. The specimen sequenced was peripheral blood. These receptors were obtained from a man between 50 and 59 years old with active or convalescent COVID-19.

The rearrangement uses TRBV7-2 and TRBJ1-2; 7 nucleotides align to TRBD1. V gave up 5 bases and J gave up 8 bases; unmatched junction bases: 14. The CDR3 runs 15 residues. Germline V gene lookup returns CDR1 SGHTA and CDR2 FQGNSA. Here the CDR3 reads CASSILQGGAQGYTF. In DNA, the CDR3 is TGTGCCAGCAGCATTTTGCAGGGGGGCGCTCAAGGCTACACCTTC.

The chain uses TRBV18 and TRBJ2-2; TRBD1 matches 10 bases. J lost 3 bases, V lost 0 bases, and 4 bases had no gene match. CDR1 and CDR2 (germline): KGHSH, LQKENI. This CDR3 spans 17 amino acids. CDR3 sequence reads: CASSPPIGTGDTGELFF. The CDR3 nucleotides read TGTGCCAGCTCACCACCTATCGGGACAGGGGACACCGGGGAGCTGTTTTTT.

This chain joins TRBV7-2 and TRBJ1-2; D is uncertain. Germline V gene sequence: CDR1 SGHTA, CDR2 FQGNSA. V was clipped by 1 base and J by 2 bases, with 11 bases between them. The CDR3 runs to 15 residues. The CDR3 DNA is TGTGCCAGCAGCTTAGGTGGCCCGATAAACTATGGCTACACCTTC. Its protein is CASSLGGPINYGYTF.

The genes are TRBV6-1 and TRBJ2-4; no reliable D call. V lost 0 bases to trimming and J lost 0 bases, with 6 bases between them. There are 15 residues in the CDR3. Germline V lookup: CDR1 MNHNS, CDR2 SASEGT. The CDR3 sequence: CASSEATVAKNIQYF. DNA of the CDR3: TGTGCCAGCAGTGAAGCAACAGTAGCCAAAAACATTCAGTACTTC.

This chain links TRBV24-1 with TRBJ1-6; D is ambiguous. V lost 4 bases, J lost 3 bases, and 3 bases lay in between. Per germline, CDR1 KGHDR and CDR2 SFDVKD. The CDR3 is 13 residues long. Written as DNA, the CDR3 is TGTGCCACCAGTGAGAGCTATAATTCACCCCTCCACTTT. This gives the protein CATSESYNSPLHF.

This clone appeared a single time. V and J are TRBV6-5 and TRBJ1-4; 8 bases agree with TRBD1. Per germline, CDR1 MNHEY and CDR2 SVGAGI. The V segment lost 5 bases and the J segment 8 bases; nucleotides outside the gene matches: 4. The CDR3 is made up of 13 amino acids. CDR3 DNA: TGTGCCAGCAGTCTTACAGGGGGAGAAAAACTGTTTTTT. Its protein is CASSLTGGEKLFF.

V is TRBV7-8 and J is TRBJ2-2; the match to TRBD1 covers 8 bases. There are 16 residues in the CDR3. After removal of 1 base from V and 4 bases from J, the junction contained 5 bases not matched to a gene. Germline lookup yields CDR1 SGHVS and CDR2 FQNEAQ. CDR3 sequence: CASSLGQGAVTGELFF. The CDR3 bases are TGTGCCAGCAGCTTAGGGCAGGGGGCAGTCACCGGGGAGCTGTTTTTT.

V and J are TRBV6-4 and TRBJ2-7; D not certain. V was shortened by 3 bases and J by 5 bases, with 5 bases between the two germline ends. The CDR3 totals 11 residues. CDR1 MRHNA and CDR2 SNTAGT come from the germline V gene. Here the CDR3 DNA reads TGTGCCAGCAGTGATTCGGACGAGCAGTACTTC. It codes for CASSDSDEQYF.

The CDR3 DNA follows: TGTGCCATCAGTGGAGGGTCGGGGGAGACCCAGTACTTC. Residues: CAISGGSGETQYF. This chain uses TRBV10-3 with TRBJ2-5; D possibly corresponds to TRBD2 (5 bases). The germline gives CDR1 ENHRY, CDR2 SYGVKD. The V end was cut by 4 bases, the J end by 5 bases, with 11 bases between. The CDR3 has 13 residues.

V gene TRBV7-8 combines with J gene TRBJ1-5; D call uncertain. This CDR3 comprises 13 residues. Trimming took off 1 base at V and 5 bases at J, with 6 bases between the two ends. CDR1 is SGHVS and CDR2 is FQNEAQ in the germline V gene. CDR3 protein: CASSLDRDQPQHF. The CDR3 DNA is TGTGCCAGCAGCTTAGACAGAGATCAGCCCCAGCATTTT.